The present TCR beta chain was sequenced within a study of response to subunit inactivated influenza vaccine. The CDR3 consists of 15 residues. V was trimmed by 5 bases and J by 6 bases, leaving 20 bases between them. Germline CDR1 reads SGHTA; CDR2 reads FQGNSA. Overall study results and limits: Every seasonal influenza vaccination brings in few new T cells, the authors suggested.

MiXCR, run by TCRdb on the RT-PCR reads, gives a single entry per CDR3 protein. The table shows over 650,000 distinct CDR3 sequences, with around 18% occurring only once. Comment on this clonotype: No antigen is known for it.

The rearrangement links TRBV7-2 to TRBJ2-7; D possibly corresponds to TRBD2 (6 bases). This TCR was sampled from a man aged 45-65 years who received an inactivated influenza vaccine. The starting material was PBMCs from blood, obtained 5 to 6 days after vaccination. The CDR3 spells CASSPIERAHREQYF. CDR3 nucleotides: TGTGCCAGCAGCCCTATTGAGCGGGCCCATCGCGAGCAGTACTTC. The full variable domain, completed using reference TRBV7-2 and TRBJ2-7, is GAGVSQSPSNKVTEKGKDVELRCDPISGHTALYWYRQSLGQGLEFLIYFQGNSAPDKSGLPSDRFSAERTGGSVSTLTIQRTQQEDSAVYLCASSPIERAHREQYFGPGTRLTVT.